These T cell receptor beta chains were read from a single sample in a study of beta chain features in type 1 diabetes. The data were produced by immunoSEQ multiplex PCR, yet TCRdb's version contains in-frame clones alone and is incomplete. The sample has fewer than 400,000 clones; approximately 8.2% are singletons. The sequencing sample was made of central memory CD4+ T cells from blood. These receptors were collected from a woman aged 18-29 years in good health. Each CDR3 is given with its conserved first and last residue. Fields, in order: clone size, V gene, J gene, D gene, CDR3 protein, CDR3 DNA. A D gene is named only where the DNA matches it firmly. The size of a clone is reported for some rows only, either as once, few or many, or as a class for expanded clones.

size: .; V: TRBV6-6; J: TRBJ2-7; D: TRBD1; CDR3: CASSYYQGQFTYEQYF; DNA: TGTGCCAGCAGTTACTATCAGGGACAGTTCACCTACGAGCAGTACTTC
size: .; V: TRBV6-1; J: TRBJ2-1; D: .; CDR3: CASSRGGSALNEQFF; DNA: TGTGCCAGCAGTAGGGGGGGTTCGGCGCTCAATGAGCAGTTCTTC
size: .; V: TRBV6-5; J: TRBJ2-7; D: .; CDR3: CASSGVQGQSYEQYF; DNA: TGTGCCAGCAGTGGAGTCCAGGGGCAATCCTACGAGCAGTACTTC
size: many; V: TRBV11-1; J: TRBJ2-5; D: TRBD2; CDR3: CASSSGLDIVTQYF; DNA: TGTGCCAGCAGCTCGGGACTAGACATTGTGACCCAGTACTTC
size: many; V: TRBV4-3; J: TRBJ2-5; D: TRBD1; CDR3: CASSHLDREETQYF; DNA: TGCGCCAGCAGCCACCTGGACAGGGAAGAGACCCAGTACTTC
size: .; V: TRBV6-6; J: TRBJ2-1; D: .; CDR3: CASSAHTGNEQFF; DNA: TGTGCCAGCAGCGCTCACACAGGGAATGAGCAGTTCTTC
size: .; V: TRBV28; J: TRBJ2-7; D: .; CDR3: CASTPAGRSEQYF; DNA: TGTGCCAGCACCCCGGCTGGACGGAGCGAGCAGTACTTC
size: few; V: TRBV7-2; J: TRBJ2-3; D: .; CDR3: CASSFRPSGTDTQYF; DNA: TGTGCCAGCAGCTTTCGTCCTAGCGGCACAGATACGCAGTATTTT
size: many; V: TRBV6-5; J: TRBJ2-1; D: TRBD2; CDR3: CASRNSAGVGEQFF; DNA: TGTGCCAGCAGGAACTCTGCGGGAGTAGGTGAGCAGTTCTTC
size: few; V: TRBV28; J: TRBJ1-3; D: .; CDR3: CASSSPGSGNTIYF; DNA: TGTGCCAGCAGTTCCCCAGGGAGCGGAAACACCATATATTTT
size: few; V: TRBV6-5; J: TRBJ2-7; D: .; CDR3: CAIQNTGTSYEQYF; DNA: TGTGCCATCCAAAATACGGGAACCTCCTACGAGCAGTACTTC
size: .; V: TRBV5-1; J: TRBJ2-2; D: .; CDR3: CASRPGTLNTGELFF; DNA: TGCGCCAGCAGACCCGGGACATTGAACACCGGGGAGCTGTTTTTT
size: few; V: TRBV6-4; J: TRBJ2-1; D: .; CDR3: CASSVRLGKQFF; DNA: TGTGCCAGCAGTGTTCGCCTGGGTAAGCAGTTCTTC
size: .; V: TRBV5-4; J: TRBJ2-5; D: .; CDR3: CASSLNGPWYF; DNA: TGTGCCAGCAGCCTCAACGGACCGTGGTACTTC
size: few; V: TRBV6-5; J: TRBJ2-7; D: TRBD2; CDR3: CASRTSEENEQYF; DNA: TGTGCCAGCCGGACTAGCGAGGAGAACGAGCAGTACTTC
size: .; V: TRBV7-8; J: TRBJ2-7; D: .; CDR3: CASRKSRGFIYEQYF; DNA: TGTGCCAGCAGAAAAAGCCGGGGGTTTATCTACGAGCAGTACTTC
size: .; V: TRBV25-1; J: TRBJ2-7; D: .; CDR3: CASSENSEQYF; DNA: TGTGCCAGCAGTGAAAACAGCGAGCAGTACTTC
size: .; V: TRBV7-9; J: TRBJ2-5; D: TRBD2; CDR3: CASSLGLGETQYF; DNA: TGTGCCAGCAGCTTGGGACTAGGGGAGACCCAGTACTTC
size: .; V: TRBV10-3; J: TRBJ2-2; D: TRBD1; CDR3: CAISPTGVNTGELFF; DNA: TGTGCCATCAGCCCGACAGGGGTGAACACCGGGGAGCTGTTTTTT
size: .; V: TRBV7-2; J: TRBJ2-5; D: .; CDR3: CASSLALSRGQETQYF; DNA: TGTGCCAGCAGCTTAGCGCTATCGAGGGGCCAAGAGACCCAGTACTTC
size: few; V: TRBV7-9; J: TRBJ2-2; D: .; CDR3: CASSPGVGGELFF; DNA: TGTGCCAGCAGCCCAGGGGTAGGAGGGGAGCTGTTTTTT
size: few; V: TRBV2; J: TRBJ2-7; D: TRBD2; CDR3: CASRMEREDTYEQYF; DNA: TGTGCCAGCAGAATGGAGCGGGAAGATACCTACGAGCAGTACTTC
size: .; V: TRBV25-1; J: TRBJ2-3; D: .; CDR3: CASSEFGLSDTDTQYF; DNA: TGTGCCAGCAGTGAATTCGGCCTAAGCGACACAGATACGCAGTATTTT
size: .; V: TRBV7-2; J: TRBJ2-1; D: TRBD2; CDR3: CASSLFLAGANEQFF; DNA: TGTGCCAGCAGCTTATTTCTAGCGGGAGCGAATGAGCAGTTCTTC
size: few; V: TRBV7-3; J: TRBJ2-1; D: .; CDR3: CASSPQGLSSYNEQFF; DNA: TGTGCCAGCAGCCCCCAGGGTCTCAGCTCCTACAATGAGCAGTTCTTC
size: few; V: TRBV5-1; J: TRBJ2-2; D: .; CDR3: CASSALGEAGELFF; DNA: TGCGCCAGCAGCGCCTTGGGAGAGGCCGGGGAGCTGTTTTTT
size: .; V: TRBV9; J: TRBJ1-2; D: TRBD1; CDR3: CASSVAGGFGYTF; DNA: TGTGCCAGCAGCGTAGCAGGGGGCTTTGGCTACACCTTC
size: .; V: TRBV7-9; J: TRBJ2-1; D: .; CDR3: CASSKEHNEQFF; DNA: TGTGCCAGCAGCAAAGAGCACAATGAGCAGTTCTTC
size: .; V: TRBV4-2; J: TRBJ1-1; D: .; CDR3: CASSQAQHSLEAFF; DNA: TGTGCCAGCAGCCAAGCTCAACACTCCCTTGAAGCTTTCTTT
size: .; V: TRBV10-3; J: TRBJ2-1; D: .; CDR3: CAIRTSSNEQFF; DNA: TGTGCCATCAGAACCTCTAGCAATGAGCAGTTCTTC
size: few; V: TRBV4-3; J: TRBJ2-7; D: TRBD1; CDR3: CASSHDRGYEQYF; DNA: TGCGCCAGCAGCCATGACAGGGGTTACGAGCAGTACTTC
size: .; V: TRBV18; J: TRBJ1-1; D: .; CDR3: CASSPMDKNTEAFF; DNA: TGTGCCAGCTCACCAATGGACAAGAACACTGAAGCTTTCTTT
size: .; V: TRBV7-8; J: TRBJ2-7; D: TRBD1; CDR3: CASSPMGQALFEQYF; DNA: TGTGCCAGCAGCCCTATGGGACAGGCACTCTTTGAGCAGTACTTC
size: .; V: TRBV6-1; J: TRBJ2-2; D: .; CDR3: CASSEKPSRAIWEYTGELFF; DNA: TGTGCCAGCAGTGAAAAACCCTCCAGAGCAATCTGGGAATACACCGGGGAGCTGTTTTTT
size: many; V: TRBV11-2; J: TRBJ1-4; D: .; CDR3: CASSLEWQAGKLFF; DNA: TGTGCCAGCAGCTTAGAGTGGCAGGCTGGAAAACTGTTTTTT
size: few; V: TRBV28; J: TRBJ2-5; D: .; CDR3: CASGSQGQETQYF; DNA: TGTGCCAGCGGATCCCAGGGCCAAGAGACCCAGTACTTC
size: many; V: TRBV6-5; J: TRBJ2-7; D: TRBD1; CDR3: CASSYSGQGFGEQYF; DNA: TGTGCCAGCAGTTACTCGGGACAGGGGTTCGGTGAGCAGTACTTC
size: few; V: TRBV21-1; J: TRBJ2-3; D: .; CDR3: CASSESGIGSDTQYF; DNA: TGTGCCAGCAGCGAGAGCGGGATAGGCTCAGATACGCAGTATTTT
size: .; V: TRBV6-1; J: TRBJ2-1; D: TRBD2; CDR3: CASKRERDNEQFF; DNA: TGTGCCAGTAAGCGGGAGAGGGACAATGAGCAGTTCTTC
size: many; V: TRBV6-6; J: TRBJ2-1; D: .; CDR3: CASSILNEQFF; DNA: TGTGCCAGCAGCATATTGAATGAGCAGTTCTTC
size: .; V: TRBV7-2; J: TRBJ1-2; D: .; CDR3: CASSQSGAPYGYTF; DNA: TGTGCCAGCAGCCAATCTGGGGCCCCCTATGGCTACACCTTC
size: few; V: TRBV28; J: TRBJ2-7; D: TRBD1; CDR3: CASSLLGTGPYEQYF; DNA: TGTGCCAGCAGTTTATTGGGGACAGGGCCCTACGAGCAGTACTTC
size: .; V: TRBV28; J: TRBJ2-5; D: .; CDR3: CASSSLSGGVETQYF; DNA: TGTGCCAGCAGTTCTCTCTCAGGCGGCGTGGAGACCCAGTACTTC
size: .; V: TRBV9; J: TRBJ2-5; D: TRBD2; CDR3: CASSVAGGPQETQYF; DNA: TGTGCCAGCAGCGTAGCGGGAGGTCCCCAAGAGACCCAGTACTTC
size: few; V: TRBV4-3; J: TRBJ2-1; D: .; CDR3: CASSQELRNEQFF; DNA: TGCGCCAGCAGCCAAGAACTGAGAAATGAGCAGTTCTTC
size: .; V: TRBV15; J: TRBJ2-3; D: .; CDR3: CATSRDADTQYF; DNA: TGTGCCACCAGCAGAGATGCAGATACGCAGTATTTT